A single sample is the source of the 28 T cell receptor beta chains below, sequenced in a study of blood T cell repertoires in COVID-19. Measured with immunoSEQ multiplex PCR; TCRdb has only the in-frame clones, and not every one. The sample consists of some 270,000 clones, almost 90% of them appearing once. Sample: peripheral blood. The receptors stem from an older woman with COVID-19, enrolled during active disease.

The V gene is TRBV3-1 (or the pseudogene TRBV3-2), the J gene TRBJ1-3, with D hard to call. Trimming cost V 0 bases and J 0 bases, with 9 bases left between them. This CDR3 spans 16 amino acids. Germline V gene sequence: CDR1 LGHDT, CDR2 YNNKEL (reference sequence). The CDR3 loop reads CASSQELLRSGNTIYF. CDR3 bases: TGTGCCAGCAGCCAAGAGTTACTACGCTCTGGAAACACCATATATTTT.

The CDR3 loop reads CASSYGADSSYGYTF. The DNA for the CDR3 is TGTGCCAGCAGTTACGGAGCCGACAGTTCCTATGGCTACACCTTC. The V and J genes are TRBV6-5 and TRBJ1-2, with D perhaps TRBD1 (5 bases). Trimming shortened V by 2 bases and J by 4 bases, and 14 bases separated the two germline ends. The CDR3 covers 15 residues. CDR1 is MNHEY, CDR2 SVGAGI, per germline.

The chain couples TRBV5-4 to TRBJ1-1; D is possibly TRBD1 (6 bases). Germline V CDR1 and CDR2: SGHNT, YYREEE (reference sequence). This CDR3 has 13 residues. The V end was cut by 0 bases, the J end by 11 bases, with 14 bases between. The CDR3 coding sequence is TGTGCCAGCAGCTTGGACAGGGAACCTTCCGCTTTCTTT. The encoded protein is CASSLDREPSAFF.

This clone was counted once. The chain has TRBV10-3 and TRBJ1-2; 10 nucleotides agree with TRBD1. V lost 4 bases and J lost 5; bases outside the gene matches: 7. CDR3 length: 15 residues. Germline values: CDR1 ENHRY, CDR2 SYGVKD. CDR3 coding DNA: TGTGCCATCAGTGGACGAGGGGACAGGGGATATGGCTACACCTTC. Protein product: CAISGRGDRGYGYTF.

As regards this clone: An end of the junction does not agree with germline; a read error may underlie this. The DNA of the CDR3 is TGTGCCAGCAGCTTGGAGGCAGGGCAACTGAATGCTCTCTTT. The encoded protein is CASSLEAGQLNALF. The chain joins TRBV5-6 to TRBJ1-1; maybe TRBD1 (5 bases). This CDR3 spans 14 amino acids. Germline lookup yields CDR1 SGHDT and CDR2 YYEEEE.

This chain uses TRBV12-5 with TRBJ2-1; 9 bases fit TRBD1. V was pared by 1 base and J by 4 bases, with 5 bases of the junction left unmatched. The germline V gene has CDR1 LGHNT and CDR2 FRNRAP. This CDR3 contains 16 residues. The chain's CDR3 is CASGLATGGVYNEQFF. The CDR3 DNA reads TGTGCTAGTGGTTTGGCCACAGGGGGCGTTTACAATGAGCAGTTCTTC.

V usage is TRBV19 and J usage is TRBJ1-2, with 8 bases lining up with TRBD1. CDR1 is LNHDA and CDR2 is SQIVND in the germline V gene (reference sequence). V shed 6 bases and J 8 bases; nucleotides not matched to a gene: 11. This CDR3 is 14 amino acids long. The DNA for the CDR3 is TGTGCCAGTAGCCTCTTGGACAGGGAGTTAGGCTACACCTTC. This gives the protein CASSLLDRELGYTF.

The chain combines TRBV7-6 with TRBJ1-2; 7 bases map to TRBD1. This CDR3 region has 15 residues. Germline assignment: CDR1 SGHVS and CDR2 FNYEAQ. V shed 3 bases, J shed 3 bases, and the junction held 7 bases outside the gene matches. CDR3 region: CASSFYSGQDYGYTF. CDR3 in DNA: TGTGCCAGCAGCTTTTATTCCGGACAGGACTATGGCTACACCTTC.

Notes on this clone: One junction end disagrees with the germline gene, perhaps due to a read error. The CDR3 nucleotides are TGCGCCAGCAGCCAAGATGGTACCGGGACTAGCGGGGGGGAGCGGTACTTC. Its protein is CASSQDGTGTSGGERYF. The gene calls are TRBV4-1 and TRBJ2-7; 16 positions match TRBD2. Germline loops: CDR1 MGHRA, CDR2 YSYEKL. The CDR3 is 17 residues long.

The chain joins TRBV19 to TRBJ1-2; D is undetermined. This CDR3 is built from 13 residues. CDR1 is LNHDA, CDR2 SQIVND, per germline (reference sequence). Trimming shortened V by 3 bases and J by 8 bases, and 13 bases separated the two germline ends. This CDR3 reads CASSMAQPLGYTF. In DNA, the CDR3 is TGTGCCAGTAGTATGGCACAGCCACTCGGCTACACCTTC.

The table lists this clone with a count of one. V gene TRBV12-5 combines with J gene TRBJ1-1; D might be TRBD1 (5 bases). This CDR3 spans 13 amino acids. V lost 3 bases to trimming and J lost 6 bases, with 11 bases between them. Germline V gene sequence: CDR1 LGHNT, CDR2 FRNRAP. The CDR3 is CASGFPRAPEAFF. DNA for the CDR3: TGTGCTAGTGGTTTCCCCAGGGCCCCTGAAGCTTTCTTT.

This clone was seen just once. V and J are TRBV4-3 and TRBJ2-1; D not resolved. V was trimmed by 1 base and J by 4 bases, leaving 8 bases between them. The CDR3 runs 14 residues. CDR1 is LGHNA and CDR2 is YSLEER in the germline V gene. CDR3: CASSQVYSYNEQFF. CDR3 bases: TGCGCCAGCAGCCAAGTATACAGTTACAATGAGCAGTTCTTC.

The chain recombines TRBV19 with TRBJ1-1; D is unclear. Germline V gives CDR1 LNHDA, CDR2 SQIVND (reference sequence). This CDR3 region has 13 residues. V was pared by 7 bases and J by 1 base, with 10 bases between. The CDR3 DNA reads TGTGCCAGTAAGCTGAGCAAGAACACTGAAGCTTTCTTT. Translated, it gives CASKLSKNTEAFF.

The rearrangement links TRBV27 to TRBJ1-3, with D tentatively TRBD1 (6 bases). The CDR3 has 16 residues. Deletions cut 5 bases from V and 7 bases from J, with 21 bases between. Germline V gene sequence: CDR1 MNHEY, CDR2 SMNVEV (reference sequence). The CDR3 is CASSTTGTTLGNTIYF. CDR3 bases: TGTGCCAGCAGTACCACCGGGACAACTCTCGGGAACACCATATATTTT.

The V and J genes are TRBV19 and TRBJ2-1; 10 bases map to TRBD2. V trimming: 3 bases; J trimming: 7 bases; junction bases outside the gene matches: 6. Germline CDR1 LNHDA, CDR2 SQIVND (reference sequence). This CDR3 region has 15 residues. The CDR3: CASSMAAGGANEQFF. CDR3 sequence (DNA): TGTGCCAGTAGTATGGCAGCGGGGGGGGCGAATGAGCAGTTCTTC.

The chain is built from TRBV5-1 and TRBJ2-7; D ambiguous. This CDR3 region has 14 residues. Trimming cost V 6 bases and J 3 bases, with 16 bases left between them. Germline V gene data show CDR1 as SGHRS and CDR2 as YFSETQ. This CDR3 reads CASTHPGRYYEQYF. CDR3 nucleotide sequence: TGCGCCAGCACCCACCCAGGAAGATACTACGAGCAGTACTTC.

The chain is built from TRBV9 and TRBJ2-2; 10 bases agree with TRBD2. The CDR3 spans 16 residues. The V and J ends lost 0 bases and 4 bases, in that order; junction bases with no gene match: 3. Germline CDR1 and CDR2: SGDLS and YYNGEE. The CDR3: CASSVGVAGGTGELFF. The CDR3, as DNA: TGTGCCAGCAGCGTAGGCGTAGCGGGGGGCACCGGGGAGCTGTTTTTT.

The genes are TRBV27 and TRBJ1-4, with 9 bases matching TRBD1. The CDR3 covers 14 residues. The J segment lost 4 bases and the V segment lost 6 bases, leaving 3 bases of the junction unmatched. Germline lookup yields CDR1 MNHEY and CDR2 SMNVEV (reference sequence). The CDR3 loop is CASSQDRGNEKLFF. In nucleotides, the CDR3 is TGTGCCAGCAGCCAGGACAGGGGTAATGAAAAACTGTTTTTT.

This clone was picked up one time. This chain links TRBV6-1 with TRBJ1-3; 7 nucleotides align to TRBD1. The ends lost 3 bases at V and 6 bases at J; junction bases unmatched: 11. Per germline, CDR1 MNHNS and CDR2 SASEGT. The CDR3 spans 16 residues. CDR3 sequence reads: CASSESRGRFENTIYF. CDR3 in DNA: TGTGCCAGCAGTGAGTCAAGGGGGCGTTTTGAAAACACCATATATTTT.

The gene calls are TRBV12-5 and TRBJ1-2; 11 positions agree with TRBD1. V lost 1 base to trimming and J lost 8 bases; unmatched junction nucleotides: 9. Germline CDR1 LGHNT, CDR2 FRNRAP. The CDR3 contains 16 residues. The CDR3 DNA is TGTGCTAGTGGTTTGGCTGCCGGGACAGGGGGTGGCGGCTACACCTTC. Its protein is CASGLAAGTGGGGYTF.

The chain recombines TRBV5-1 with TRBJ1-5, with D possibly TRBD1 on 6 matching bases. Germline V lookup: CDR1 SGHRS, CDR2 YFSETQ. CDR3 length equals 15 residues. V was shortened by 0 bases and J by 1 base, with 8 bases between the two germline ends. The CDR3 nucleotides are TGCGCCAGCAGCTTGGAACAGGGAAGCAATCAGCCCCAGCATTTT. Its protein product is CASSLEQGSNQPQHF.

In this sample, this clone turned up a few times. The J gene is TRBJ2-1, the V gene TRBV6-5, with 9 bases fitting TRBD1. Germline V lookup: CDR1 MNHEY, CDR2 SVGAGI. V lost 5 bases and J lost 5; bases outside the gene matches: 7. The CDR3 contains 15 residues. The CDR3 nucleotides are TGTGCCAGCAGTCCACGGACAGGGGTGGACAATGAGCAGTTCTTC. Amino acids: CASSPRTGVDNEQFF.

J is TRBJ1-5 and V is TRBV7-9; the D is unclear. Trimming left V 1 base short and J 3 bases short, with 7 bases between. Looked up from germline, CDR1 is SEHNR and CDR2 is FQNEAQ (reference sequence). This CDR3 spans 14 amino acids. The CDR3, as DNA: TGTGCCAGCAGCTTAGGGGGAGCCAATCAGCCCCAGCATTTT. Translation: CASSLGGANQPQHF.

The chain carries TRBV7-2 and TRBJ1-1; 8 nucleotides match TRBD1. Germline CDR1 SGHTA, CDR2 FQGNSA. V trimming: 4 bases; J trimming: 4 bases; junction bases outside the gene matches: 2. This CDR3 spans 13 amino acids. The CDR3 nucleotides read TGTGCCAGCAGCTCGACAGGGGCCACTGAAGCTTTCTTT. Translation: CASSSTGATEAFF.

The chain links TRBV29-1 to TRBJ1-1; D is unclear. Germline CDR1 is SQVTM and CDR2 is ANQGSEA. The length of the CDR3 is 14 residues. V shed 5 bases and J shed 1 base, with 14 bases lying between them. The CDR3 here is CSVFSMAGNTEAFF. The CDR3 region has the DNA TGCAGCGTTTTCTCCATGGCAGGGAACACTGAAGCTTTCTTT. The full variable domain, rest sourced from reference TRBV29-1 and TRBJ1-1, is SAVISQKPSRDICQRGTSLTIQCQVDSQVTMMFWYRQQPGQSLTLIATANQGSEATYESGFVIDKFPISRPNLTFSTLTVSNMSPEDSSIYLCSVFSMAGNTEAFFGQGTRLTVV.

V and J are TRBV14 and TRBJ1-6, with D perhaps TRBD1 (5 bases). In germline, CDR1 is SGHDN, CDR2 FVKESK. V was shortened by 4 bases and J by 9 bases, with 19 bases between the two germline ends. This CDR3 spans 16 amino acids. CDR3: CASSRLDSLWGSPLHF. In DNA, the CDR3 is TGTGCCAGCAGCCGCCTAGACAGCCTTTGGGGTTCACCCCTCCACTTT.

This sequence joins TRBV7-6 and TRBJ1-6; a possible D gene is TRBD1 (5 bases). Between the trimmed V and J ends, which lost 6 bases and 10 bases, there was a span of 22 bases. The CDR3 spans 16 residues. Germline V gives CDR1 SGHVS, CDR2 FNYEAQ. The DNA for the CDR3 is TGTGCCAGCAGTACCCGCACCGAAGGGGCAGGATCACCCCTCCACTTT. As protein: CASSTRTEGAGSPLHF.

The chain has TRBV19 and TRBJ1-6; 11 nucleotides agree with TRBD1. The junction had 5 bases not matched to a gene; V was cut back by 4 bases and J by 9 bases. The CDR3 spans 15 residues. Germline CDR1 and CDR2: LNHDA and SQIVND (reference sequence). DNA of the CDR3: TGTGCCAGTAGTAGGACCGGGACAGGGGGTTCACCCCTCCACTTT. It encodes CASSRTGTGGSPLHF.